This TCR beta chain is from a study of shared clonotypes between healthy human individuals. General study points: Naive CD4 clonotype sharing across a few donors was 5% to 6%.

Sequencing used immunoSEQ multiplex PCR; TCRdb keeps in-frame clones, though not all of them. The data hold approximately 400,000 clones, with 96% observed a single time. There are 15 residues in the CDR3. Germline CDR1 is SGHRS and CDR2 is YFSETQ. V trimming: 3 bases; J trimming: 1 base; junction bases outside the gene matches: 4. A note on this clone: What it binds is unknown.

Every one of the donors was a Caucasian adult that lived in Nashville, Tennessee. The source of this sequence is a man aged 30 to 45 in good health. The chain is built from TRBV5-1 and TRBJ2-5, with 9 bases that match TRBD1. Sequencing was performed on memory CD8+ T cells sorted from blood. Subset denoted: CD45RO+ cells pooled with CCR7-negative TemRA cells. The CDR3 reads CASSSGQGLQETQYF. In DNA form, the CDR3 reads TGCGCCAGCAGCTCGGGACAGGGCCTCCAAGAGACCCAGTACTTC.